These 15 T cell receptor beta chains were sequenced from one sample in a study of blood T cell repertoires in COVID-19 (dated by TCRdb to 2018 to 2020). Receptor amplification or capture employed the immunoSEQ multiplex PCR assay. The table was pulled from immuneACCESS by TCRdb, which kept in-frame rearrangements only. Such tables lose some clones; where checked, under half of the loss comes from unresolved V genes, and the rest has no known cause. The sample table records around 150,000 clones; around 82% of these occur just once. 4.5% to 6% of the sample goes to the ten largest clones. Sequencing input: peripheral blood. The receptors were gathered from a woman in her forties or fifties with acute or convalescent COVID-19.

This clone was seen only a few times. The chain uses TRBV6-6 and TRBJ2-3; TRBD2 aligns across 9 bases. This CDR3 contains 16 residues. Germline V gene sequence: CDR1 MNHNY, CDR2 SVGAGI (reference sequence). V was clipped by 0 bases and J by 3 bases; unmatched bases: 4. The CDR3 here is CASSYSSSGATDTQYF. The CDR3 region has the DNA TGTGCCAGCAGTTACTCTTCTAGCGGGGCGACAGATACGCAGTATTTT.

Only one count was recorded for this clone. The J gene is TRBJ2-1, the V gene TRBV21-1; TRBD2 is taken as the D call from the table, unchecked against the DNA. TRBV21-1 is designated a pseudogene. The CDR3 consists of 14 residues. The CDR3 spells CASGNIPRGNEQFF. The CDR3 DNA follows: TGTGCCAGCGGCAACATTCCCCGGGGAAATGAGCAGTTCTTC.

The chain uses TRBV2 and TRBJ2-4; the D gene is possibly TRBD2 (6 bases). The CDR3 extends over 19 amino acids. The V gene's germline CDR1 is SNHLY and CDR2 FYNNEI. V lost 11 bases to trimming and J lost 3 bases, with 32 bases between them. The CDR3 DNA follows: TGTGCCGACAACCTCCTGACGAGTCCGGGAGCCGGCCTCAAAAACATTCAGTACTTC. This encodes CADNLLTSPGAGLKNIQYF.

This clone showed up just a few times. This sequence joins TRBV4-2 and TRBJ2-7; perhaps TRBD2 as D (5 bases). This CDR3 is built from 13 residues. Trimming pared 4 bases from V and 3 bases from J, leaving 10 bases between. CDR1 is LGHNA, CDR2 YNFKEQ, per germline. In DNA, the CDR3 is TGTGCCAGCAGCCTGGAGGACTTCTACGAGCAGTACTTC. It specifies CASSLEDFYEQYF.

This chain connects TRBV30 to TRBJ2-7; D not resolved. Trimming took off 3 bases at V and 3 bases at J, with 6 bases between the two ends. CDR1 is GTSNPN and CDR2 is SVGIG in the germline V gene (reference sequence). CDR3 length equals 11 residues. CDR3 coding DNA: TGTGCCTGGAGCACCGGCTACGAGCAGTACTTC. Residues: CAWSTGYEQYF.

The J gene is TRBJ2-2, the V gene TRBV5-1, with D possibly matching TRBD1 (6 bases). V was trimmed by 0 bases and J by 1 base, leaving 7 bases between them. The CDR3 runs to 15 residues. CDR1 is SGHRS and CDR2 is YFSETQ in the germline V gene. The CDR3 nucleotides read TGCGCCAGCAGCTTGGTACAGGGGAACACCGGGGAGCTGTTTTTT. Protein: CASSLVQGNTGELFF.

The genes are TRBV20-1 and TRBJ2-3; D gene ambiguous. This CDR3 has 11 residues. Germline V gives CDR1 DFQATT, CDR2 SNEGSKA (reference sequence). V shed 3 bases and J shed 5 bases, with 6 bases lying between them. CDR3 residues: CSASLLDTQYF. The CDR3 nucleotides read TGCAGTGCTAGTCTCTTAGATACGCAGTATTTT.

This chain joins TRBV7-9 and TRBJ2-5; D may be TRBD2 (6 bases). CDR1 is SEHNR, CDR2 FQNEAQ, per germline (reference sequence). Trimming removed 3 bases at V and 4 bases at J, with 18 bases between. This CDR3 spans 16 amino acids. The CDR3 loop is CASSFGLGRPGETQYF. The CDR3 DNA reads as TGTGCCAGCAGCTTCGGCCTGGGGAGGCCGGGAGAGACCCAGTACTTC.

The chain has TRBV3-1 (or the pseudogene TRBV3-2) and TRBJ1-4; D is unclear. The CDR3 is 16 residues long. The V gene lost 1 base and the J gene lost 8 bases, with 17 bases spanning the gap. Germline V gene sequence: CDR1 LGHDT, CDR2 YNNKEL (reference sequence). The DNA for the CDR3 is TGTGCCAGCAGCCAAGGGGCGAGAGGGCTCGACGAAAAACTGTTTTTT. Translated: CASSQGARGLDEKLFF.

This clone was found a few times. The CDR3 protein is CAWRGGAFGYTF. CDR3 DNA sequence: TGTGCCTGGAGAGGGGGGGCGTTCGGCTACACCTTC. The gene calls are TRBV30 and TRBJ1-2; possibly TRBD1 for D (6 bases). The length of the CDR3 is 12 residues. V gave up 3 bases and J gave up 8 bases, with 13 bases separating them. CDR1 is GTSNPN and CDR2 is SVGIG in the germline V gene (reference sequence).

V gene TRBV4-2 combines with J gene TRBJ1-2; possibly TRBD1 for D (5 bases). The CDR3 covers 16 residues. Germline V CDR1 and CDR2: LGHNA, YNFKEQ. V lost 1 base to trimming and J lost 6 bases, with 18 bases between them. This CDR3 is CASSQVVVAGLDGYTF. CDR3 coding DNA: TGTGCCAGCAGCCAAGTTGTCGTGGCGGGGCTGGATGGCTACACCTTC.

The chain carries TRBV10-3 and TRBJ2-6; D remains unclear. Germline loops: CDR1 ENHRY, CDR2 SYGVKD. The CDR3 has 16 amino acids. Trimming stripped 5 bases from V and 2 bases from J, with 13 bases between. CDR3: CAISLERSPGANVLTF. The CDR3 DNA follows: TGTGCCATCAGTTTAGAGAGGTCTCCTGGGGCCAACGTCCTGACTTTC.

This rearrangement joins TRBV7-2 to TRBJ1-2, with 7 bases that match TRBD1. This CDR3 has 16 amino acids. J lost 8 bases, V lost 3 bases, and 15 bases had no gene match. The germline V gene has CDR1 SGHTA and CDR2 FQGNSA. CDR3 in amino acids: CASSLHRGGEGVGYTF. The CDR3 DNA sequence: TGTGCCAGCAGCTTGCATCGAGGGGGCGAAGGGGTCGGCTACACCTTC.

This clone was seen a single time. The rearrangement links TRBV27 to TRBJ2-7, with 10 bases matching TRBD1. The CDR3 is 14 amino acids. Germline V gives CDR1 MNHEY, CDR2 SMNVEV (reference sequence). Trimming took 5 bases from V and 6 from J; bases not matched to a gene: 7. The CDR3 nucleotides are TGTGCCAGCAGTCGTTCCGGGACAGGGGTCGAGCAGTACTTC. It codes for CASSRSGTGVEQYF.

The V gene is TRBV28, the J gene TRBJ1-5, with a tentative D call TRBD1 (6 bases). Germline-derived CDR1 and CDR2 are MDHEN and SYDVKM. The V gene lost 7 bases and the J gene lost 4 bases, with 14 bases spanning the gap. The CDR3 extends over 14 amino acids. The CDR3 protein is CASIRTVANQPQHF. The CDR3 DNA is TGTGCCAGCATCCGGACAGTGGCAAATCAGCCCCAGCATTTT.